The present TCR beta chain was sequenced within a study of T cells in Graves' hyperthyroidism and ophthalmopathy. CDR1 DFQATT and CDR2 SNEGSKA come from the germline V gene (reference sequence). The junction had 9 bases not matched to a gene; V was cut back by 5 bases and J by 5 bases. CDR3 length: 14 residues. TCR beta CDR3 sequences were amplified from RNA transcripts. When the TCR CDR3 underwent first-round RT-PCR, the HTBI primer set was used. TCRdb used MiXCR to reprocess the multiplex PCR reads, holding one entry per CDR3 protein. This sample has approximately 360,000 distinct CDR3 sequences; less than 20% occur once, and the top ten carry roughly 26%. This clonotype was detected many times. Patients were excluded because of uncontrolled infection, other autoimmune disease, pregnancy or lactation. Together with thyroid ultrasound, orbital computed tomography, serum thyroxine and TRAb, clinical symptoms were used for diagnoses. The blood sample was taken at first hyperthyroidism diagnosis, before any ophthalmopathy symptoms.

The receptor comes from a woman between 18 and 29 years old with Graves' hyperthyroidism that later progressed to Graves' ophthalmopathy. The rearrangement links TRBV20-1 to TRBJ2-1, with TRBD2 identical over 7 bases. Sequenced material: blood. The CDR3 sequence: CSAHSGPNDNEQFF. Written as DNA, the CDR3 is TGCAGTGCTCATAGCGGGCCCAACGACAATGAGCAGTTCTTC.